This paragraph reports one TCR beta chain. Indicated time point: postoperative day 105 after intestinal transplantation (dayNNNN = postoperative day). This entry belongs to a study of graft-versus-host responses after intestinal transplantation. J lost 9 bases, V lost 2 bases, and 5 bases had no gene match. Germline V gives CDR1 SNHLY, CDR2 FYNNEI. The CDR3 extends over 13 amino acids. The table came from immunoSEQ multiplex PCR; TCRdb's copy has only in-frame clones and leaves some out. This sample has some 10,000 clones, with more than 85% found just once. The chain joins TRBV2 to TRBJ2-3; 7 bases line up with TRBD1. The source of this sequence is a human patient who received an intestinal transplant, so some T cells may come from the graft donor. Material: PBMCs, obtained 105 days after intestinal transplantation. The CDR3 region has the DNA TGTGCCAGCAGTGAACCGCAGGGGGAAACGCAGTATTTT. This translates into CASSEPQGETQYF.